These 13 T cell receptor beta chains came from one sample sequenced in a study of T cells expressing NK-cell markers. TCRdb reprocessed the 5' RACE reads and keeps a single row for each CDR3 protein, giving no DNA. The table lists about 150,000 distinct CDR3 sequences. Specimen: blood T cells: a sorted CD56 or NKG2C T cell subset, CD4+ or CD8+ T cells, or bulk PBMC T cells (not recorded which). These receptors all come from a man aged 18-69 years in good health.

The V and J genes are TRBV6-1 and TRBJ2-1; TCRdb reports TRBD1, a call that lacks DNA to check it against. The length of the CDR3 is 15 residues. In germline, CDR1 is MNHNS, CDR2 SASEGT. Here the CDR3 reads CASSEGTGGYNEQFF.

The rearrangement uses TRBV25-1 and TRBJ2-1; TCRdb returns TRBD1, unconfirmable since there is no DNA. The CDR3 has 15 residues. In germline, CDR1 is MGHDK, CDR2 SYGVNS. The CDR3 loop is CASSFGTELYNEQFF.

The chain uses TRBV7-9 and TRBJ1-2. CDR1 is SEHNR, CDR2 FQNEAQ, per germline (reference sequence). CDR3 length: 15 amino acids. The CDR3 loop is CASSSGKTANYGYTF.

The rearrangement links TRBV27 to TRBJ2-1; the D call from TCRdb, TRBD1, cannot be confirmed without DNA. This CDR3 contains 16 residues. Germline V gene sequence: CDR1 MNHEY, CDR2 SMNVEV (reference sequence). CDR3 residues: CASSLTVRGNYNEQFF.

V is TRBV12-3 or TRBV12-4 and J is TRBJ2-7. The CDR3 contains 15 residues. CDR3 region: CASSEGFLSSYEQYF.

This chain uses TRBV19 with TRBJ2-1; without DNA, the TCRdb call of TRBD2 cannot be checked. This CDR3 comprises 18 residues. Looked up from germline, CDR1 is LNHDA and CDR2 is SQIVND (reference sequence). The CDR3 spells CASSIFLATLSSYNEQFF.

The chain links TRBV6-6 to TRBJ2-7. CDR3 length: 12 amino acids. CDR1 is MNHNY and CDR2 is SVGAGI in the germline V gene (reference sequence). The CDR3 here is CASGIPSYEQYF.

The J gene is TRBJ2-5, the V gene TRBV12-3 or TRBV12-4. CDR3 length: 12 amino acids. Here the CDR3 reads CASSPPRETQYF.

V and J are TRBV6-1 and TRBJ1-1. The CDR3 is 15 residues long. The germline V gene encodes CDR1 MNHNS and CDR2 SASEGT. CDR3 sequence reads: CASSDLVGVYTEAFF.

J is TRBJ2-7 and V is TRBV20-1. The CDR3 totals 14 residues. Germline V gene sequence: CDR1 DFQATT, CDR2 SNEGSKA (reference sequence). The CDR3 sequence is CSARDDRSSYEQYF.

V gene TRBV6-1 combines with J gene TRBJ1-2; TCRdb calls TRBD1, which cannot be checked without DNA. This CDR3 contains 15 residues. Looked up from germline, CDR1 is MNHNS and CDR2 is SASEGT. The CDR3 is CASRLSGTGLYGYTF.

The CDR3 region is CASSYPQTVINQPQHF. The V gene is TRBV19, the J gene TRBJ1-5; the D gene TCRdb calls, TRBD1, cannot be checked with no DNA. Germline CDR1 LNHDA, CDR2 SQIVND (reference sequence). The CDR3 covers 16 residues.

The J gene is TRBJ2-7, the V gene TRBV27; TCRdb names TRBD1, which stays unverified in the absence of DNA. The CDR3 covers 15 residues. The germline CDR1 and CDR2 sequences are MNHEY and SMNVEV (reference sequence). The CDR3 loop reads CASSFGTVGFYEQYF.